These T cell receptor beta chains were read from a single sample in a study of blood T cell repertoires in COVID-19. Profiling relied on immunoSEQ multiplex PCR, and the TCRdb table lists in-frame clones only, not all of them. The sample shows fewer than 60,000 clones, 86% of them seen only once. Sequenced sample: peripheral blood. The receptors come from a woman older than 75 with acute or convalescent COVID-19. Each CDR3 is given with its conserved first and last residue. D genes are given only for firm matches. A row's size may be missing; if present it is once, few, many or a size class.

>TRBV6-6|.|12|TRBJ2-7|.
CASSTTGYEQYF
TGTGCCAGCAGCACGACAGGATACGAGCAGTACTTC
>TRBV5-5|.|15|TRBJ2-1|TRBD2
CASSPGLAEYNEQFF
TGTGCCAGCAGCCCGGGACTAGCGGAGTACAATGAGCAGTTCTTC
>TRBV19|.|18|TRBJ1-3|.
CASSTPYLKLNSGNTIYF
TGTGCCAGTAGTACCCCCTATCTCAAACTAAACTCTGGAAACACCATATATTTT
>TRBV2|.|13|TRBJ2-2|TRBD2
CATAGEVPGELFF
TGTGCCACAGCGGGAGAGGTTCCCGGGGAGCTGTTTTTT
>TRBV5-1|.|12|TRBJ1-1|TRBD1
CASRPGGTEAFF
TGCGCCAGCAGGCCAGGGGGAACTGAAGCTTTCTTT
>TRBV7-3|.|17|TRBJ2-5|.
CASSLTGQDTVGETQYF
TGTGCCAGCAGCTTAACGGGCCAGGACACGGTCGGGGAGACCCAGTACTTC
>TRBV19|once|13|TRBJ2-3|.
CASSIMPGDTQYF
TGTGCCAGTAGTATCATGCCAGGGGATACGCAGTATTTT
>TRBV6-5|.|14|TRBJ1-1|TRBD1
CASSLTGLGNKAFF
TGTGCCAGCAGTTTGACAGGGTTGGGGAACAAAGCTTTCTTT
>TRBV29-1|.|12|TRBJ2-2|.
CSVGTNTGELFF
TGCAGCGTTGGAACAAACACCGGGGAGCTGTTTTTT
>TRBV29-1|.|15|TRBJ2-5|TRBD1
CSVEVGTGRQETQYF
TGCAGCGTTGAAGTTGGGACAGGAAGACAAGAGACCCAGTACTTC
>TRBV7-8|.|13|TRBJ2-3|.
CASSPGAGDTQYF
TGTGCCAGCAGTCCGGGAGCGGGAGATACGCAGTATTTT
>TRBV6-1|once|15|TRBJ1-4|TRBD1
CASSEFGQVEEKLFF
TGTGCCAGCAGTGAATTTGGACAGGTAGAAGAAAAACTGTTTTTT
>TRBV12-3/TRBV12-4|once|12|TRBJ2-5|TRBD2
CASSFGGGTQYF
TGTGCCAGCAGTTTCGGCGGGGGGACCCAGTACTTC
>TRBV5-1|once|15|TRBJ2-1|TRBD1
CASSLGTGSHNEQFF
TGCGCCAGCAGCTTGGGGACAGGGAGCCACAATGAGCAGTTCTTC
>TRBV5-6|.|18|TRBJ1-3|TRBD1
CASSSGGQSLLSGNTIYF
TGTGCCAGCAGCAGCGGGGGACAGAGTCTTCTCTCTGGAAACACCATATATTTT
>TRBV24-1|once|13|TRBJ2-1|TRBD2
CATSGAGDNEQFF
TGTGCCACCAGTGGTGCGGGAGACAATGAGCAGTTCTTC
>TRBV2|.|16|TRBJ1-5|TRBD1
CASGSTGGSNNQPQHF
TGTGCCAGCGGATCGACAGGGGGATCCAACAATCAGCCCCAGCATTTT
>TRBV6-1|.|14|TRBJ2-5|TRBD1
CASSERAGGETQYF
TGTGCCAGCAGTGAAAGGGCAGGGGGCGAGACCCAGTACTTC
>TRBV9|.|15|TRBJ2-3|TRBD1
CASSGIRGRADTQYF
TGTGCCAGCAGCGGAATTAGGGGGCGGGCAGATACGCAGTATTTT
>TRBV5-1|.|16|TRBJ2-5|TRBD2
CASSPQTSGFGETQYF
TGCGCCAGCAGCCCACAGACTAGCGGGTTCGGGGAGACCCAGTACTTC
>TRBV5-1|.|14|TRBJ1-5|TRBD1
CASSPTGGGQPQHF
TGCGCCAGCAGCCCGACAGGGGGGGGTCAGCCCCAGCATTTT
>TRBV11-2|.|17|TRBJ2-7|TRBD2
CASMGRAGGWSSYEQYF
TGTGCCAGTATGGGACGTGCGGGGGGATGGAGCTCCTACGAGCAGTACTTC
>TRBV6-4|.|12|TRBJ1-2|.
CASSDSTVGYTF
TGTGCCAGCAGTGACTCGACAGTCGGCTACACCTTC
>TRBV5-1|.|11|TRBJ2-1|.
CASSLGAEQFF
TGCGCCAGCAGCTTGGGTGCGGAGCAGTTCTTC
>TRBV19|.|15|TRBJ1-1|TRBD1
CASSSQGGRNTEAFF
TGTGCCAGTAGTTCACAGGGGGGGAGGAACACTGAAGCTTTCTTT
>TRBV4-1|.|15|TRBJ1-5|.
CASRPTGEGNQPQHF
TGCGCCAGCAGACCTACCGGGGAGGGGAATCAGCCCCAGCATTTT